These 23 T cell receptor beta chains came from one sample sequenced in a study of shared clonotypes between healthy human individuals. Generated by immunoSEQ multiplex PCR, the TCRdb table keeps only in-frame clones and is missing some. Of about 1.5 million clones listed, approximately 97% are singletons. The sequenced sample was naive CD4+ T cells sorted from blood. Subset: CD45RA+ positively selected. These receptors all stem from a man younger than 45 in good health.

The V call is TRBV28, the J call TRBJ2-7; the D gene is possibly TRBD2 (5 bases). From germline, CDR1 is MDHEN and CDR2 SYDVKM. The CDR3 has 13 amino acids. V gave up 8 bases and J gave up 7 bases, with 18 bases separating them. The CDR3: CASRRGVWEEQYF. The CDR3 nucleotides are TGTGCCAGCCGTCGGGGAGTCTGGGAGGAGCAGTACTTC.

Worth noting for this clone: The sample holds other DNA sequences that translate to the same CDR3. The rearrangement uses TRBV5-1 and TRBJ2-7, with D perhaps being TRBD1 or TRBD2 (5 bases each). The CDR3 sequence is 14 residues long. The ends were cut back, 0 bases at V and 2 bases at J, with 9 bases in the middle. Germline lookup yields CDR1 SGHRS and CDR2 YFSETQ. The CDR3 DNA reads TGCGCCAGCAGCTTGGCCCAGGGACCCTACGAGCAGTACTTC. It codes for CASSLAQGPYEQYF.

The chain carries TRBV28 and TRBJ2-7; 8 bases are a match to TRBD1. The CDR3 extends over 15 amino acids. Per germline, CDR1 MDHEN and CDR2 SYDVKM. With 6 bases clipped from V and 0 bases from J, the junction kept 7 bases outside the gene matches. The CDR3: CASSLTTGGSYEQYF. As DNA, the CDR3 is TGTGCCAGCAGCCTAACCACAGGGGGCTCCTACGAGCAGTACTTC.

The genes are TRBV7-2 and TRBJ1-1; D uncertain. CDR1 SGHTA and CDR2 FQGNSA come from the germline V gene. The CDR3 spans 18 residues. The V gene lost 4 bases and the J gene lost 5 bases, with 26 bases spanning the gap. The DNA for the CDR3 is TGTGCCAGCAGCTACTTACCCGTAGGCCCTGGAGCAAGTACTGAAGCTTTCTTT. Protein sequence: CASSYLPVGPGASTEAFF.

This clone was found once. The chain is built from TRBV5-1 and TRBJ2-1, with TRBD2 matching over 9 bases. The CDR3 contains 16 residues. Germline loops: CDR1 SGHRS, CDR2 YFSETQ. The V and J ends lost 0 bases and 7 bases, in that order; junction bases with no gene match: 8. The CDR3, as DNA: TGCGCCAGCAGCTTGGGGGTGGGACTAGCTTATAATGAGCAGTTCTTC. Translating it yields CASSLGVGLAYNEQFF.

The V call is TRBV23-1, the J call TRBJ1-3; D gene unclear. TRBV23-1 is classed as an ORF, of uncertain function. Trimming removed 5 bases at V and 0 bases at J, with 14 bases between. The CDR3 length is 16 residues. Here the CDR3 DNA reads TGCGCCAGCAGTGCCCCGGGGAGGGTCTCTGGAAACACCATATATTTT. Translation: CASSAPGRVSGNTIYF.

This sequence joins TRBV5-1 and TRBJ2-1, with 13 nucleotides matching TRBD2. V dropped 2 bases and J dropped 7; count of bases not matched to a gene: 12. The CDR3 has 18 residues. The germline V gene has CDR1 SGHRS and CDR2 YFSETQ. This chain's CDR3 is CASSFEGLAGSHPNEQFF. Here the CDR3 DNA reads TGCGCCAGCAGCTTCGAGGGACTAGCGGGATCCCACCCTAATGAGCAGTTCTTC.

The genes are TRBV4-2 and TRBJ2-3; 8 nucleotides align to TRBD2. This CDR3 has 17 residues. Germline CDR1 reads LGHNA; CDR2 reads YNFKEQ. Trimming removed 0 bases from V and 3 bases from J; junction bases left unmatched: 8. The CDR3 sequence: CASSQDGSGVGTDTQYF. CDR3 bases: TGTGCCAGCAGCCAAGATGGTAGCGGGGTGGGTACAGATACGCAGTATTTT.

This clone occurred once. The rearrangement joins TRBV5-6 to TRBJ2-7, with 7 bases matching TRBD1. The germline V gene has CDR1 SGHDT and CDR2 YYEEEE. CDR3 size: 19 residues. J was trimmed by 2 bases and V by 2 bases; bases with no gene match: 19. CDR3 DNA: TGTGCCAGCAGCTTACCTCTACAGGGGACGATCTCACGAACCTACGAGCAGTACTTC. Its translation: CASSLPLQGTISRTYEQYF.

For this clone: The sample carries other DNA sequences with the same CDR3. V and J are TRBV7-2 and TRBJ1-2; D gene unclear. The V and J ends lost 5 bases and 1 base respectively, with 2 bases between them. Germline V CDR1 and CDR2: SGHTA, FQGNSA. CDR3 size: 11 residues. Here the CDR3 DNA reads TGTGCCAGCAGCCTTAACTATGGCTACACCTTC. Its protein is CASSLNYGYTF.

This rearrangement joins TRBV28 to TRBJ1-2; D is unclear. V was pared by 2 bases and J by 0 bases, with 7 bases between. Germline V lookup: CDR1 MDHEN, CDR2 SYDVKM. CDR3 length equals 14 residues. The CDR3 spells CASSLMGSNYGYTF. The CDR3 region has the DNA TGTGCCAGCAGTTTAATGGGCTCTAACTATGGCTACACCTTC.

The chain is built from TRBV29-1 and TRBJ1-2; no firm D call. Trimming pared 3 bases from V and 0 bases from J, leaving 5 bases between. CDR1 SQVTM and CDR2 ANQGSEA come from the germline V gene. This CDR3 region has 12 residues. CDR3 in DNA: TGCAGCGTTGATGTTCCTAACTATGGCTACACCTTC. It encodes CSVDVPNYGYTF.

This rearrangement joins TRBV30 to TRBJ2-2; the match to TRBD2 covers 12 bases. The CDR3 totals 18 residues. V gave up 1 base and J gave up 1 base; unmatched junction bases: 7. The germline CDR1 and CDR2 sequences are GTSNPN and SVGIG (reference sequence). The CDR3 DNA follows: TGTGCCTGGAGTGCCCCCCCACTAGCGGGAGGGAACACCGGGGAGCTGTTTTTT. It codes for CAWSAPPLAGGNTGELFF.

V gene TRBV6-1 combines with J gene TRBJ2-3; D gene uncertain. The CDR3 is 15 residues long. V shed 7 bases and J shed 6 bases, with 20 bases lying between them. CDR1 and CDR2 (germline): MNHNS, SASEGT. CDR3 loop: CASNFGPAQGDTQYF. In DNA, the CDR3 is TGTGCCAGCAATTTTGGGCCGGCCCAAGGGGATACGCAGTATTTT.

V is TRBV28 and J is TRBJ1-3; 7 positions match TRBD1. The CDR3 has 16 amino acids. Germline-derived CDR1 and CDR2 are MDHEN and SYDVKM. The ends lost 7 bases at V and 0 bases at J; junction bases unmatched: 9. In DNA form, the CDR3 reads TGTGCCAGCACTCGACTGGGACAGCTCTCTGGAAACACCATATATTTT. Protein sequence: CASTRLGQLSGNTIYF.

The CDR3 bases are TGCGCCAGCAGCCAAGATGGAATAGCGTCATACTACGAGCAGTACTTC. Translation: CASSQDGIASYYEQYF. The V call is TRBV4-1, the J call TRBJ2-7; D is perhaps TRBD2 (5 bases). This CDR3 is 16 amino acids long. The ends were cut back, 0 bases at V and 3 bases at J, with 15 bases in the middle. Germline CDR1 is MGHRA and CDR2 is YSYEKL.

This sequence joins TRBV7-3 and TRBJ2-2, with 7 bases that match TRBD1. Per the germline V gene, CDR1 is SGHTA and CDR2 is FQGTGA. The CDR3 covers 16 residues. V lost 5 bases and J lost 0; bases outside the gene matches: 6. The CDR3 coding sequence is TGTGCCAGCAGCCAGACCGGGACAGCGAACACCGGGGAGCTGTTTTTT. It encodes CASSQTGTANTGELFF.

V usage is TRBV7-8 and J usage is TRBJ2-5, with TRBD2 identical over 9 bases. The CDR3 covers 15 residues. The V gene's germline CDR1 is SGHVS and CDR2 FQNEAQ. V lost 3 bases, J lost 2 bases, and 4 bases stayed unmatched. The DNA for the CDR3 is TGTGCCAGCAGCTTCGGCGGGAGGGGGCAAGAGACCCAGTACTTC. Translated, it gives CASSFGGRGQETQYF.

This chain uses TRBV18 with TRBJ2-2, with a weak D call TRBD2 (5 bases). CDR1 KGHSH and CDR2 LQKENI come from the germline V gene. The V and J ends lost 3 bases and 2 bases respectively, with 13 bases between them. The CDR3 spans 16 residues. CDR3 sequence (DNA): TGTGCCAGCTCACCGAGAGCCAGCGGAAACACCGGGGAGCTGTTTTTT. Amino acid sequence: CASSPRASGNTGELFF.

The J gene is TRBJ2-2, the V gene TRBV18, with TRBD2 matching over 8 bases. Trimming at V came to 2 bases and at J to 4 bases, leaving 6 bases not matched to a gene. The CDR3 loop spans 16 amino acids. Germline assignment: CDR1 KGHSH and CDR2 LQKENI. The CDR3 is CASSPSSRGGTGELFF. The CDR3 DNA follows: TGTGCCAGCTCACCATCATCCCGGGGGGGCACCGGGGAGCTGTTTTTT.

V gene TRBV7-2 combines with J gene TRBJ2-3, with a weak D call TRBD2 (5 bases). This CDR3 comprises 14 residues. Trimming removed 5 bases at V and 5 bases at J, with 14 bases between. Looked up from germline, CDR1 is SGHTA and CDR2 is FQGNSA. DNA of the CDR3: TGTGCCAGCAGCCCACGGACCGGAGGAGATACGCAGTATTTT. This translates into CASSPRTGGDTQYF.

V gene TRBV6-5 combines with J gene TRBJ2-3; D is uncertain. From germline, CDR1 is MNHEY and CDR2 SVGAGI. Trimming cost V 4 bases and J 3 bases, with 8 bases left between them. This CDR3 is built from 13 residues. The CDR3 here is CASSSRLTDTQYF. CDR3 bases: TGTGCCAGCAGTTCCAGACTGACAGATACGCAGTATTTT.

V and J are TRBV19 and TRBJ1-3, with a tentative D call TRBD1 (5 bases). Per germline, CDR1 LNHDA and CDR2 SQIVND (reference sequence). Trimming took 3 bases from V and 3 from J, leaving 6 bases between them. The CDR3 covers 13 residues. DNA of the CDR3: TGTGCCAGTAGTATGCAGGGTGGAAACACCATATATTTT. As protein: CASSMQGGNTIYF.